Given below is one T cell receptor beta chain in context. This entry is derived from a study of blood T cell repertoires in COVID-19. As for the study in general: Spain, Italy and the United States supplied samples that represented acute and convalescent COVID-19. T cells, B-cell-depleted T cells, or PBMCs provided the cDNA or gDNA that served as material.

CDR3 length equals 13 residues. V lost 7 bases to trimming and J lost 5 bases, with 11 bases between them. Source study methods: Amplification with reference gene primers provided the estimates of nucleated cell counts. Sequencing used immunoSEQ multiplex PCR; TCRdb keeps in-frame clones, though not all of them. That table is the source of V, J and clone size, and D and trimming were worked out from the DNA. The repertoire consists of some 170,000 clones, with more than 75% occurring once and the leading ten covering roughly 19%. The chain employs TRBV12-3 or TRBV12-4 and TRBJ2-2, with a weak D call TRBD1 (6 bases). The TCR comes from a man aged 55 to 70 with active or convalescent COVID-19. Material: peripheral blood. Written as DNA, the CDR3 is TGTGCCAGCAACCCCGGACAGACCGGGGAGCTGTTTTTT. Translation gives CASNPGQTGELFF.